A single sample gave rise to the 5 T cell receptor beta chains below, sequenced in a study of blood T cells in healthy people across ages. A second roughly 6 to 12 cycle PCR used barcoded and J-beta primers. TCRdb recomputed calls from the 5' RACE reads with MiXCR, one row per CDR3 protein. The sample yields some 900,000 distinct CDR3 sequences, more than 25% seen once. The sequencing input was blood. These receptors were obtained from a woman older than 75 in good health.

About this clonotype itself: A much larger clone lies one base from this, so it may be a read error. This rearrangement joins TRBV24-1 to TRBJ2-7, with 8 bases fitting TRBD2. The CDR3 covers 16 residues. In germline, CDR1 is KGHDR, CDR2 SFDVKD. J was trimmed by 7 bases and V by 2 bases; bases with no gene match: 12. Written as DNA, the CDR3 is TGTGCCACCAGTGATTACAGCGGGGGATCCTACAATGAGCAGTACTTC. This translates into CATSDYSGGSYNEQYF.

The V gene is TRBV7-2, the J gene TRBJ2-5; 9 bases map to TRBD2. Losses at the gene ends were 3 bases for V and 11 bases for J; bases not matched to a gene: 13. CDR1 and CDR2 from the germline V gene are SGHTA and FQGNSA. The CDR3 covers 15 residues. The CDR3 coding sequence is TGTGCCAGCAGCTTGAATGCGGGGGGGCTGGGGGAGCAGTACTTC. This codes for CASSLNAGGLGEQYF.

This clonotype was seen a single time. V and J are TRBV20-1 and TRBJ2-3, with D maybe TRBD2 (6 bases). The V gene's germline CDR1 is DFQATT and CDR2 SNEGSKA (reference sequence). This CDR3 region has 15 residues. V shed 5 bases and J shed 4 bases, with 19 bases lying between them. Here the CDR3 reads CSASRDSSGPDTQYF. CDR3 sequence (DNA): TGCAGTGCTTCCCGGGACTCCTCGGGTCCAGATACGCAGTATTTT.

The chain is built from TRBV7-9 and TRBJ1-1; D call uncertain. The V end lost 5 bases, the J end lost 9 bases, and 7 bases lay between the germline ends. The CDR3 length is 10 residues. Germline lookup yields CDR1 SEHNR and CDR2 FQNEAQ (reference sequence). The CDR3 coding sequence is TGTGCCAGCAGCGCATTACAAGCTTTCTTT. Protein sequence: CASSALQAFF. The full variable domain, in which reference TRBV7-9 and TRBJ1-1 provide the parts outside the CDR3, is DTGVSQNPRHKITKRGQNVTFRCDPISEHNRLYWYRQTLGQGPEFLTYFQNEAQLEKSRLLSDRFSAERPKGSFSTLEIQRTEQGDSAMYLCASSALQAFFGQGTRLTVV.

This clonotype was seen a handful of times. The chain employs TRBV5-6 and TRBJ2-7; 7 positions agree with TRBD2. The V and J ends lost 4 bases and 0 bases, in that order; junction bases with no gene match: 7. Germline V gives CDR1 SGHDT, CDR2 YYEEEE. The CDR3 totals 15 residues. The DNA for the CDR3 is TGTGCCAGCAGCCCGGGACTAACCAGCTCCTACGAGCAGTACTTC. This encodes CASSPGLTSSYEQYF.